This T cell receptor beta chain was sequenced in a study of radiotherapy plus CTLA-4 blockade in lung cancer (dated by TCRdb to the late 2010s). At the level of the whole study: Among enrolled patients, about 17% had an objective response and 31% reached disease control. On the study overall, not on this receptor specifically: The strongest predictors of response were reported to be early dynamic shifts in blood T cell clones along with a rise in serum interferon-beta following radiation. After treatment with radiotherapy and ipilimumab, TCR clones that originated in tumors expanded in peripheral blood.

The library was prepared using the immunoSEQ multiplex PCR assay. TCRdb took over this immuneACCESS table, retaining in-frame rearrangements with V and J assigned. Such tables are incomplete; in checked studies, under half of the missing clones stem from an unresolved V gene, and the remainder is unexplained. The sample table shows 57,000 or so clones, and about 80% are seen once. The ten largest clonotypes hold approximately 4% of the sample. The study tested focal radiation therapy combined with CTLA-4 blockade (ipilimumab) in patients with chemo-refractory metastatic non-small-cell lung cancer. Note on this clone: The clone's antigen remains unknown. No qualities accompany the bases; no much larger clone lies one base away.

The sequence was obtained from a human donor with non-small cell lung cancer who had a complete response to radiotherapy plus ipilimumab. The material sequenced was peripheral blood, taken from a patient treated with radiotherapy plus ipilimumab.

The bases read TGCGCCAGCAGCCAGGCTTATAGCAATCAGCCCCAGCATTTT. Translated, this gives CASSQAYSNQPQHF. The chain employs TRBV4-3 and TRBJ1-5; the D gene remains uncertain. A distance of 6 bases separates the germline ends of V and J, which lose 3 bases and 0 bases respectively. From cysteine to phenylalanine, the CDR3 is 14 amino acids long. Here the CDR3 DNA is all that survives: 42 bases in frame from base 1. As encoded in the germline V gene, CDR1 is LGHNA while CDR2 is YSLEER.